This TCR beta chain was captured by sequencing in a study of blood T cells in healthy people across ages. Primed by a sample-barcoded 5' primer and a J-beta primer mix, a second PCR proceeded for about 7 to 12 cycles. TCRdb re-called the 5' RACE reads through MiXCR, storing one row per CDR3 protein. The repertoire holds fewer than 2,000,000 distinct CDR3 sequences, with 30% to 40% as singletons. This CDR3 region has 14 residues. The V end was cut by 1 base, the J end by 0 bases, with 8 bases between. Germline loops: CDR1 DFQATT, CDR2 SNEGSKA (reference sequence). The V and J genes are TRBV20-1 and TRBJ2-3; the D gene is possibly TRBD1 (6 bases). The TCR originated in a woman between 25 and 40 years old in good health. The material sequenced was blood. The CDR3 sequence is CSARGGLSTDTQYF. CDR3 coding DNA: TGCAGTGCTAGAGGGGGGCTTAGCACAGATACGCAGTATTTT.